One and the same sample provided the 4 T cell receptor beta chains below, sequenced in a study of blood T cell repertoires in COVID-19. Sequencing used immunoSEQ multiplex PCR; TCRdb keeps in-frame clones, though not all of them. The sample lists around 200,000 clones; around 80% were seen once. Sample: peripheral blood. The receptors originated from a woman between 45 and 60 years old with acute or convalescent COVID-19.

V is TRBV4-1 and J is TRBJ1-5, with TRBD1 identical over 8 bases. The V and J ends lost 4 bases and 2 bases, in that order; junction bases with no gene match: 13. This CDR3 has 18 residues. Germline V gene data show CDR1 as MGHRA and CDR2 as YSYEKL. The CDR3 nucleotides read TGCGCCAGCAGCCCAAAAGTAGTCCCGGGACAGGGCAATCAGCCCCAGCATTTT. Translating it yields CASSPKVVPGQGNQPQHF.

The V and J genes are TRBV3-1 (or the pseudogene TRBV3-2) and TRBJ2-2; TRBD2 is a possible D gene (6 bases). CDR3 length: 17 amino acids. Germline-derived CDR1 and CDR2 are LGHDT and YNNKEL (reference sequence). V was pared by 4 bases and J by 2 bases, with 17 bases between. The CDR3 nucleotides are TGTGCCAGCAGCCTTTCAAAGGCGGGGCTAAACACCGGGGAGCTGTTTTTT. Translated: CASSLSKAGLNTGELFF.

This clone has just a few counts. The chain is built from TRBV12-5 and TRBJ1-3; D is unclear. CDR1 is LGHNT, CDR2 FRNRAP, per germline. The CDR3 length is 16 residues. V lost 5 bases and J 4 bases, leaving 18 bases between the germline ends. Here the CDR3 reads CASGLRGGVGGNTIYF. The CDR3 nucleotides are TGTGCTAGTGGTCTCCGGGGAGGAGTGGGGGGAAACACCATATATTTT.

The chain has TRBV6-5 and TRBJ1-1; D not certain. V lost 2 bases and J lost 4, with 14 bases in between. CDR1 MNHEY and CDR2 SVGAGI come from the germline V gene. The CDR3 length is 15 residues. The CDR3 DNA reads TGTGCCAGCAGTTACGATCGCCGTCGGGGCACTGAAGCTTTCTTT. This sequence encodes CASSYDRRRGTEAFF.